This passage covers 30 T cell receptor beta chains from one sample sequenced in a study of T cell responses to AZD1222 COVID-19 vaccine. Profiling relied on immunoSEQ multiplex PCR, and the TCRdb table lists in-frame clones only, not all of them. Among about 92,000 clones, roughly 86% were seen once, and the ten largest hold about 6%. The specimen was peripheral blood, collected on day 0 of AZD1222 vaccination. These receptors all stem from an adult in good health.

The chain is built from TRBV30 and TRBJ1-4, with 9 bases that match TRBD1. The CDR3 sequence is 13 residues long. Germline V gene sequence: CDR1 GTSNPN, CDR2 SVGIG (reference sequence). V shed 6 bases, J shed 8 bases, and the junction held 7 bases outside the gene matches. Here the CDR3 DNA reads TGTGCCTGTCAACAGGGGGCGTGGGAAAAACTGTTTTTT. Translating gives CACQQGAWEKLFF.

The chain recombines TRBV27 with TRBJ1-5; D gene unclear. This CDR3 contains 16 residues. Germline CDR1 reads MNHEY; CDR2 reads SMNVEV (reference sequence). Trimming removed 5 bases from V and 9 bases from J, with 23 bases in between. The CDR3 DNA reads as TGTGCCAGCAGTAGGTCGGCAGGAACGTATCTGGGGCCCCAGCATTTT. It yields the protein CASSRSAGTYLGPQHF.

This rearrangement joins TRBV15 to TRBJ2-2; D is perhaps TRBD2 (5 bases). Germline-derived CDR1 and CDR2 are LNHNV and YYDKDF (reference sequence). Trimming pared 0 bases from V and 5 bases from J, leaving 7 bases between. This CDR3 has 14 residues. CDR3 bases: TGTGCCACCAGCAGAGATCCGGGGACCGGGGAGCTGTTTTTT. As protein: CATSRDPGTGELFF.

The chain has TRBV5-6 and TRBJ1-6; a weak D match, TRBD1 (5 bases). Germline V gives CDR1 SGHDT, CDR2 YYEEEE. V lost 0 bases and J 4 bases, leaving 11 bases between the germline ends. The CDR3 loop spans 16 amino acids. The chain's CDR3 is CASSLARDGYNSPLHF. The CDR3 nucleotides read TGTGCCAGCAGCTTGGCAAGGGACGGATATAATTCACCCCTCCACTTT. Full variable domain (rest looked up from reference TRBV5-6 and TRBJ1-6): DAGVTQSPTHLIKTRGQQVTLRCSPKSGHDTVSWYQQALGQGPQFIFQYYEEEERQRGNFPDRFSGHQFPNYSSELNVNALLLGDSALYLCASSLARDGYNSPLHFGNGTRLTVT.

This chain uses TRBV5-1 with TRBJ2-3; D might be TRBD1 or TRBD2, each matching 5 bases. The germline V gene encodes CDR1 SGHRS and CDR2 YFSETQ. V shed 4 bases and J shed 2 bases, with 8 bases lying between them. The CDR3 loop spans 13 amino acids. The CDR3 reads CASSPGATDTQYF. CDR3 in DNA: TGCGCCAGCAGCCCCGGGGCCACAGATACGCAGTATTTT.

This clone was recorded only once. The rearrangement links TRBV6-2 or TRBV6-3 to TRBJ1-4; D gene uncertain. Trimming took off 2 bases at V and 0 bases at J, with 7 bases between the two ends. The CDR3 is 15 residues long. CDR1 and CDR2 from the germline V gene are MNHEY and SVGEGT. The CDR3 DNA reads TGTGCCAGCAGTTACCGTCACGCAACTAATGAAAAACTGTTTTTT. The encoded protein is CASSYRHATNEKLFF.

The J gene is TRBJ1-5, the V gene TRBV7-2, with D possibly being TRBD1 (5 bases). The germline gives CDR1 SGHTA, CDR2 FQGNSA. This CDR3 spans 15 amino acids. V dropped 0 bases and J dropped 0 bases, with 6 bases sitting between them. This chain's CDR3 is CASSLAGHSNQPQHF. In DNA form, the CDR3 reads TGTGCCAGCAGCTTAGCCGGACATAGCAATCAGCCCCAGCATTTT.

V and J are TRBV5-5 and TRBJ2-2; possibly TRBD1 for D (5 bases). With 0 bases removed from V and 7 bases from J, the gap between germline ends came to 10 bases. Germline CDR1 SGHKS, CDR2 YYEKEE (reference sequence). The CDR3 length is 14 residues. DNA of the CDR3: TGTGCCAGCAGCTTGGTAGGGGTTGGCGGGGAGCTGTTTTTT. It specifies CASSLVGVGGELFF.

In nucleotides, the CDR3 is TGTGCCAGCAGCTCCTGGGCTACGGGAGGCTACGAGCAGTACTTC. Its protein is CASSSWATGGYEQYF. The chain employs TRBV5-4 and TRBJ2-7, with 7 bases identical to TRBD2. The CDR3 contains 15 residues. The V gene end was trimmed by 3 bases and the J gene end by 3 bases; junction bases not matched to a gene: 9. Germline values: CDR1 SGHNT, CDR2 YYREEE (reference sequence).

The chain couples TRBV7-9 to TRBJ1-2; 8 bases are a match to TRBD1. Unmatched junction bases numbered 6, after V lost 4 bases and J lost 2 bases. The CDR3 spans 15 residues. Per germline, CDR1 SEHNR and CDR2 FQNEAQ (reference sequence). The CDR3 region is CASSSLRGLNYGYTF. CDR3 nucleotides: TGTGCCAGCAGCTCCCTCAGGGGGCTGAACTATGGCTACACCTTC.

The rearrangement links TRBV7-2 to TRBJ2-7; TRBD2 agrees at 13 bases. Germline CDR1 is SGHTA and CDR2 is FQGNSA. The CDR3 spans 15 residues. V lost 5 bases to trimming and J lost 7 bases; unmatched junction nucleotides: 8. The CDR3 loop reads CASSPKTSGRMEQYF. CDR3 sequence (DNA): TGTGCCAGCAGCCCTAAGACTAGCGGGAGGATGGAGCAGTACTTC.

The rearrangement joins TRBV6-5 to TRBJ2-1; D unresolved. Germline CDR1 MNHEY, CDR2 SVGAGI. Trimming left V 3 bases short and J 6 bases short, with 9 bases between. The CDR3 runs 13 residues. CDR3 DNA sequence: TGTGCCAGCAGTTATGGTCTTTCCAATGAGCAGTTCTTC. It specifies CASSYGLSNEQFF.

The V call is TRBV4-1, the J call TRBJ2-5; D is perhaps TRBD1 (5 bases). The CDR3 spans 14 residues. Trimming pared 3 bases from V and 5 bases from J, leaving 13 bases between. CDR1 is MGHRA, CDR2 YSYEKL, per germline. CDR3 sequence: CASSHTQGTETQYF. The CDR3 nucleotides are TGCGCCAGCAGCCACACCCAGGGTACGGAGACCCAGTACTTC.

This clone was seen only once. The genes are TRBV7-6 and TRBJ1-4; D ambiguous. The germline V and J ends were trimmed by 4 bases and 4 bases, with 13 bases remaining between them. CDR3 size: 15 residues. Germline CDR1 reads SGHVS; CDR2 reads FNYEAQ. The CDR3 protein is CASSSRLGLNEKLFF. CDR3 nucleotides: TGTGCCAGCAGCTCCCGCCTGGGTCTTAATGAAAAACTGTTTTTT.

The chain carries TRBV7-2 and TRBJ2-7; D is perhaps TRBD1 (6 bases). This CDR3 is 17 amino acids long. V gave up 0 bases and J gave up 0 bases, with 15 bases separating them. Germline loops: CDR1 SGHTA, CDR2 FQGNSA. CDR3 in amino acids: CASSLARQGTPSYEQYF. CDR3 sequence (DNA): TGTGCCAGCAGCTTAGCGAGACAAGGGACACCCTCCTACGAGCAGTACTTC.

In nucleotides, the CDR3 is TGCGCCAGCAGCCAAGCGATGGGCCAGGGGGCCTATCAGCCCCAGCATTTT. This codes for CASSQAMGQGAYQPQHF. The V and J genes are TRBV4-1 and TRBJ1-5; 8 bases are shared with TRBD1. There are 17 residues in the CDR3. J gave up 5 bases and V 1 base, and 10 bases lay outside the gene matches. Per the germline V gene, CDR1 is MGHRA and CDR2 is YSYEKL.

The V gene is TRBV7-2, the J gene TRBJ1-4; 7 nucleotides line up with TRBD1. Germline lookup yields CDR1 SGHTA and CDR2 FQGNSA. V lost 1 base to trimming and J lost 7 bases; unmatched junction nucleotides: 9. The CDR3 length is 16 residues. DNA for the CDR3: TGTGCCAGCAGCTTAGGGTACAGGGGTTTGGGTGAAAAACTGTTTTTT. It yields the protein CASSLGYRGLGEKLFF.

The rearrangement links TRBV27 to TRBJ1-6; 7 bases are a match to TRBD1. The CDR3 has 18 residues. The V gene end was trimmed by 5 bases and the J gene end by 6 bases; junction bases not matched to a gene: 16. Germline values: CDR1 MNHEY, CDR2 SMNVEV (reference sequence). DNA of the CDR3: TGTGCCAGCAGTCCCCGAGGGGGCTTTCCATTAAGTAATTCACCCCTCCACTTT. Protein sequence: CASSPRGGFPLSNSPLHF.

CDR3 sequence reads: CAISEGKVTEAFF. CDR3 nucleotides: TGTGCCATCAGTGAGGGAAAGGTCACTGAAGCTTTCTTT. The chain recombines TRBV10-3 with TRBJ1-1; D is unclear. Trimming removed 2 bases from V and 4 bases from J, with 8 bases in between. The CDR3 has 13 residues. Germline assignment: CDR1 ENHRY and CDR2 SYGVKD.

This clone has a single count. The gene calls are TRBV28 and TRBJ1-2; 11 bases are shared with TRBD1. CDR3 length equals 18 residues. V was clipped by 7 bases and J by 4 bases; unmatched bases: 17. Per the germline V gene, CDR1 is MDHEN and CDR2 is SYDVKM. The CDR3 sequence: CASTSSGTGGDSGYGYTF. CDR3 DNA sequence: TGTGCCAGCACTTCTTCCGGGACAGGGGGAGACTCCGGCTATGGCTACACCTTC.

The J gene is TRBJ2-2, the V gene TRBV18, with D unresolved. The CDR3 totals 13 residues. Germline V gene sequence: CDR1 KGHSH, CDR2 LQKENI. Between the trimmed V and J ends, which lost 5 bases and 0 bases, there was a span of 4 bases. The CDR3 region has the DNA TGTGCCAGCTCATCCGCGAACACCGGGGAGCTGTTTTTT. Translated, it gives CASSSANTGELFF.

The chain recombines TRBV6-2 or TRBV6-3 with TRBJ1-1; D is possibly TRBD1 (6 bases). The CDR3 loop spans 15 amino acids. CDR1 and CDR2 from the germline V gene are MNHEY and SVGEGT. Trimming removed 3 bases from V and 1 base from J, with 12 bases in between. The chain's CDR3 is CASSYYGTPNTEAFF. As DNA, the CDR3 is TGTGCCAGCAGTTATTACGGGACACCGAACACTGAAGCTTTCTTT.

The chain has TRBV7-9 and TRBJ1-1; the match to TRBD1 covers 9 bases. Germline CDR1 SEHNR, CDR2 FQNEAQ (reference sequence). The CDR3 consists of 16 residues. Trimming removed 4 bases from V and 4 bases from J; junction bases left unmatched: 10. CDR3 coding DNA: TGTGCCAGCAGCTCCGACTTCGGACAGGGGAGCACTGAAGCTTTCTTT. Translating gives CASSSDFGQGSTEAFF.

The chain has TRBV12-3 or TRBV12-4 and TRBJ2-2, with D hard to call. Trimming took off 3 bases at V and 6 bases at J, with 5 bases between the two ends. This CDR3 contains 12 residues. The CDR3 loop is CASSFSPGELFF. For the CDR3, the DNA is TGTGCCAGCAGTTTTTCCCCCGGGGAGCTGTTTTTT.

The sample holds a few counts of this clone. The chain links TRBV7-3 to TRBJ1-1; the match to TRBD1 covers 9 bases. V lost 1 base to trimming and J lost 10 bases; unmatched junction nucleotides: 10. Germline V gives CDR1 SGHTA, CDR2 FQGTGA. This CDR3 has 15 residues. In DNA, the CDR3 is TGTGCCAGCAGCTTAAACCGGGACAGGGCCGGCGGAGCTTTCTTT. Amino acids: CASSLNRDRAGGAFF.

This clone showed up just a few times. The CDR3 reads CASSIGTGGAYGYTF. As DNA, the CDR3 is TGTGCCAGTAGTATTGGGACAGGCGGAGCCTATGGCTACACCTTC. The chain has TRBV19 and TRBJ1-2, with TRBD1 matching 8 bases. Losses at the gene ends were 3 bases for V and 4 bases for J; bases not matched to a gene: 7. The CDR3 loop spans 15 amino acids. Germline loops: CDR1 LNHDA, CDR2 SQIVND (reference sequence).

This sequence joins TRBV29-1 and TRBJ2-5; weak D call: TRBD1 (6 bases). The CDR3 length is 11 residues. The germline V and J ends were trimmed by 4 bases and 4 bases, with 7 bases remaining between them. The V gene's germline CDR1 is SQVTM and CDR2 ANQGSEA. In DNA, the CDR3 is TGCAGCGTTGTGACAGGAGAGACCCAGTACTTC. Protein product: CSVVTGETQYF. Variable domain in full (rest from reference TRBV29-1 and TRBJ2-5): SAVISQKPSRDICQRGTSLTIQCQVDSQVTMMFWYRQQPGQSLTLIATANQGSEATYESGFVIDKFPISRPNLTFSTLTVSNMSPEDSSIYLCSVVTGETQYFGPGTRLLVL.

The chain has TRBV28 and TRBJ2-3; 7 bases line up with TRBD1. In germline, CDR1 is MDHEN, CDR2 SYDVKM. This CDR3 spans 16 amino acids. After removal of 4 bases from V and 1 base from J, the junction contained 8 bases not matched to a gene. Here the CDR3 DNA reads TGTGCCAGCAGTTCCCCGGGTGACAGGGGCACAGATACGCAGTATTTT. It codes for CASSSPGDRGTDTQYF.

The CDR3 protein is CASSSYRLPSGYEQYF. DNA for the CDR3: TGTGCCAGCAGCAGCTACAGGCTACCTTCGGGCTACGAGCAGTACTTC. The rearrangement joins TRBV7-8 to TRBJ2-7; a possible D gene is TRBD1 (5 bases). The V gene's germline CDR1 is SGHVS and CDR2 FQNEAQ. This CDR3 has 16 residues. The V and J ends lost 5 bases and 3 bases respectively, with 20 bases between them. Filled out from reference TRBV7-8 and TRBJ2-7, the complete variable domain reads GAGVSQSPRYKVAKRGQDVALRCDPISGHVSLFWYQQALGQGPEFLTYFQNEAQLDKSGLPSDRFFAERPEGSVSTLKIQRTQQEDSAVYLCASSSYRLPSGYEQYFGPGTRLTVT.

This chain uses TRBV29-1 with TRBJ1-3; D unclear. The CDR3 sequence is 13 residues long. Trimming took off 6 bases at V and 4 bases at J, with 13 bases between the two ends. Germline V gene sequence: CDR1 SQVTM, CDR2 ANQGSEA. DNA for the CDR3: TGCAGCGTGGGCCAGTCTCACGGAAACACCATATATTTT. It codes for CSVGQSHGNTIYF.